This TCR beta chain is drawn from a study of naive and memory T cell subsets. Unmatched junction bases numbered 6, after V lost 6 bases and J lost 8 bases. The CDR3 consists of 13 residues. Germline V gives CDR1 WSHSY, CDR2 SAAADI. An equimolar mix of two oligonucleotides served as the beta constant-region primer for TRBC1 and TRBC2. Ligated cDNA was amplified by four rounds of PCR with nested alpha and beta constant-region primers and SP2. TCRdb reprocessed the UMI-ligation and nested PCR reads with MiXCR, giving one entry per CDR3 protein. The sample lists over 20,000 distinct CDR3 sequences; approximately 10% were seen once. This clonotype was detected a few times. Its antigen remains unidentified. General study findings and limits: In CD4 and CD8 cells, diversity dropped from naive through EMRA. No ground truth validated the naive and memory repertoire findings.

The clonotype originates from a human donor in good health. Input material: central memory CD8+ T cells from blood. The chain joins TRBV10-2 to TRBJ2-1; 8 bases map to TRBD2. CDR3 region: CASREGLADEQFF. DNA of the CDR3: TGCGCCAGCAGGGAAGGACTAGCAGATGAGCAGTTCTTC.